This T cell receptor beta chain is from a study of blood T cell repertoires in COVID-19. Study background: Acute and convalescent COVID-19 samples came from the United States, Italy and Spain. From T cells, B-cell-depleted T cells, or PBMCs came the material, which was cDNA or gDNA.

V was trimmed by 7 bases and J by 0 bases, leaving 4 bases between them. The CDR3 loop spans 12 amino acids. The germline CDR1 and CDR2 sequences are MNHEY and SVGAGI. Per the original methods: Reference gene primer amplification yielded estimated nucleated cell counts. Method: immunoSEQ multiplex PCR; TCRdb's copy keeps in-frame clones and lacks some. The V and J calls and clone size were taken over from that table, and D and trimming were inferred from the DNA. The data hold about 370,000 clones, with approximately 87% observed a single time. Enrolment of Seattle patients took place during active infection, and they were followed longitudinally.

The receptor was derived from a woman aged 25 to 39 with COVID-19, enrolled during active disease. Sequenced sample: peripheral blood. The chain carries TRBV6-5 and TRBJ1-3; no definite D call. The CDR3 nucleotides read TGTGCCAGCAAGAGCTCTGGAAACACCATATATTTT. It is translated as CASKSSGNTIYF.